The text below deals with one T cell receptor beta chain. Its antigen remains unidentified. Data came from immunoSEQ multiplex PCR; TCRdb stores just in-frame clones and leaves some out. The table includes approximately 120,000 clones, around 90% detected once. The entry originates in a study of cytomegalovirus exposure and HLA in healthy donors. Study context: The roughly 110 validation repertoires were reported in a later analysis to have been generated on the same platform as the roughly 670 first-cohort repertoires.

The donors were part of the roughly 110-subject validation cohort, which stood apart from the roughly 680-subject first cohort. Whole-study results and caveats: In the 120 or so validation repertoires, about 94% of cluster scores exceeded 0, per a later analysis. Most TCR sequences proved rare, with some public TCRs found in many donors.

Sequenced input: PBMCs. This TCR derives from a woman aged 18-29 years in good health and CMV-seronegative.

CDR3 nucleotide sequence: TGTGCCAGCAGCCTTTTAGCGGGAGCGGGGAATGAGCAGTTCTTC. Protein product: CASSLLAGAGNEQFF. The chain combines TRBV7-2 with TRBJ2-1; 9 bases map to TRBD2. The CDR3 has 15 amino acids. CDR1 is SGHTA and CDR2 is FQGNSA in the germline V gene. The ends lost 5 bases at V and 7 bases at J; junction bases unmatched: 9.